This T cell receptor beta chain was sequenced for a study of graft-versus-host responses after intestinal transplantation. Across the whole study: Recipients had multivisceral, liver-intestinal, or isolated intestinal transplants. Anti-thymocyte globulin induction preceded three to four years of tacrolimus and steroid maintenance in all recipients.

Germline V lookup: CDR1 MNHEY, CDR2 SMNVEV (reference sequence). V was shortened by 6 bases and J by 5 bases, with 22 bases between the two germline ends. CDR3 length equals 17 residues. Researchers processed graft tissue to release intraepithelial and lamina propria lymphocytes. Some clones are missing from TCRdb's copy, which holds only in-frame ones; the method was immunoSEQ multiplex PCR. The repertoire consists of about 17,000 clones, with roughly 80% occurring once and the leading ten covering roughly 8%. The sample was ileum tissue, taken approximately 480 days after intestinal transplant. This sequence joins TRBV27 and TRBJ2-2; either TRBD1 or TRBD2 may fit D (5 bases each). The source of this sequence is a human patient who received an intestinal transplant, so some T cells may come from the graft donor. The CDR3 DNA follows: TGTGCCAGCAGCCGTGGGGCAGGGCTCCCGGGAACCGGGGAGCTGTTTTTT. Protein product: CASSRGAGLPGTGELFF.